Listed below are T cell receptor beta chains from one sample, sequenced in a study of blood T cell repertoires in COVID-19. The protocol was immunoSEQ multiplex PCR, while the TCRdb copy is restricted to in-frame clones and leaves out a portion. The sample holds 150,000 to 200,000 clones, roughly 90% seen once. Material for sequencing was peripheral blood. The receptors derive from a man between 60 and 75 years old with active or convalescent COVID-19. CDR3s include the opening cysteine and the closing phenylalanine or tryptophan. A D gene is named only where the DNA matches it firmly. Some rows have no size entry. The others give once, few or many, or a class for an expanded clone.

len	abundance	v_gene	j_gene	d_gene	CDR3aa	CDR3nt
13	.	TRBV14	TRBJ2-7	.	CASSQRGYYEQYF	TGTGCCAGCAGCCAACGGGGGTACTACGAGCAGTACTTC
16	.	TRBV19	TRBJ2-1	TRBD1	CASSTLDRGNYNEQFF	TGTGCCAGTAGCACCTTGGACAGGGGGAACTACAATGAGCAGTTCTTC
16	.	TRBV5-5	TRBJ2-3	.	CASSLAPQGGTDTQYF	TGTGCCAGCAGCTTGGCCCCCCAAGGAGGCACAGATACGCAGTATTTT
17	.	TRBV4-1	TRBJ1-4	.	CASSQAPYRTTNEKLFF	TGCGCCAGCAGCCAAGCCCCTTACAGGACAACTAATGAAAAACTGTTTTTT
14	.	TRBV18	TRBJ1-4	.	CASSPYREGEKLFF	TGTGCCAGCTCACCTTACAGGGAAGGAGAAAAACTGTTTTTT
14	.	TRBV6-5	TRBJ2-1	.	CASKSGEIFNEQFF	TGTGCCAGCAAATCGGGGGAGATCTTCAATGAGCAGTTCTTC
14	.	TRBV6-5	TRBJ2-1	TRBD2	CATPGGGSYNEQFF	TGTGCCACCCCGGGAGGCGGTTCCTACAATGAGCAGTTCTTC
12	.	TRBV2	TRBJ2-5	.	CASKGGGETQYF	TGTGCCAGCAAGGGGGGGGGAGAGACCCAGTACTTC
13	.	TRBV20-1	TRBJ2-7	TRBD1	CSASRDRGYEQYF	TGCAGTGCTAGTAGGGACAGGGGCTACGAGCAGTACTTC
14	.	TRBV6-5	TRBJ1-4	TRBD1	CASGEQGINEKLFF	TGTGCCAGCGGCGAACAGGGGATTAATGAAAAACTGTTTTTT
12	once	TRBV19	TRBJ1-1	.	CASSIGEGVAFF	TGTGCCAGTAGTATAGGGGAGGGGGTAGCTTTCTTT
17	.	TRBV15	TRBJ1-2	.	CATSRGGSLLPFYGYTF	TGTGCCACCAGCAGAGGGGGCTCACTATTACCCTTCTATGGCTACACCTTC
15	.	TRBV24-1	TRBJ1-2	TRBD1	CATSDSTGGNYGYTF	TGTGCCACCAGTGATTCGACAGGGGGCAACTATGGCTACACCTTC
15	.	TRBV27	TRBJ2-7	TRBD1	CASSLRTGKYYEQYF	TGTGCCAGCAGTTTAAGGACAGGGAAGTACTACGAGCAGTACTTC
15	.	TRBV27	TRBJ2-7	TRBD2	CASRLAGAPAYEQYF	TGTGCCAGCAGACTAGCGGGGGCCCCCGCCTACGAGCAGTACTTC
13	.	TRBV5-1	TRBJ1-2	TRBD1	CASSSGGVDGYTF	TGCGCCAGCAGCTCAGGGGGCGTTGATGGCTACACCTTC
15	.	TRBV14	TRBJ2-1	.	CASSQVHPWGDEQFF	TGTGCCAGCAGCCAAGTACATCCGTGGGGCGATGAGCAGTTCTTC
20	.	TRBV6-1	TRBJ1-3	TRBD1	CASSDLGQTIPINSGNTIYF	TGTGCCAGCAGTGACCTGGGACAGACCATTCCGATAAACTCTGGAAACACCATATATTTT
15	.	TRBV5-6	TRBJ1-5	TRBD1	CASSHRTGGKQPQHF	TGTGCCAGCAGCCACAGGACAGGGGGAAAACAGCCCCAGCATTTT
14	.	TRBV10-3	TRBJ2-1	TRBD1	CATRDRDSYNEQFF	TGTGCCACCCGTGACAGGGACTCCTACAATGAGCAGTTCTTC
13	.	TRBV10-3	TRBJ1-5	.	CAISAGSNQPQHF	TGTGCCATCAGCGCAGGGAGCAATCAGCCCCAGCATTTT
14	.	TRBV19	TRBJ1-1	.	CASSQGRVNTEAFF	TGTGCCAGTAGCCAGGGTCGGGTGAACACTGAAGCTTTCTTT